The rows below give T cell receptor beta chains drawn from one sample of a study of blood T cell repertoires in COVID-19. The protocol was immunoSEQ multiplex PCR, while the TCRdb copy is restricted to in-frame clones and leaves out a portion. This sample carries tens of thousands of clones, approximately 84% of them seen once, and the ten largest clones take roughly 2.5%. Specimen: peripheral blood. Every receptor here comes from a man aged 50 to 59 with acute or convalescent COVID-19. CDR3s include the opening cysteine and the closing phenylalanine or tryptophan. The D gene is left open where the match is weak. A clone size is listed for some rows: how often the clone was seen (once, few, many), or a class if it is expanded.

clone_size | j_call | d_call | v_call | cdr3_nt | cdr3_aa
- | TRBJ2-7 | - | TRBV29-1 | TGCAGCGCCCAGGGCCTACAGGGCTACGAGCAGTACTTC | CSAQGLQGYEQYF
- | TRBJ2-2 | - | TRBV6-1 | TGTGCCAGCAGTGAAATGGCGGCGAACACCGGGGAGCTGTTTTTT | CASSEMAANTGELFF
- | TRBJ1-2 | - | TRBV24-1 | TGTGCCACCAGCCCAGGCCCGGGGGAGGCGGACTATGGCTACACCTTC | CATSPGPGEADYGYTF
- | TRBJ1-4 | - | TRBV5-4 | TGTGCCAGCAGCTTTTCAATAGACAGGTCCCGTGATGAACTGTTTTTT | CASSFSIDRSRDELFF
- | TRBJ1-1 | - | TRBV4-1 | TGCGCCAGCAGCCACCCACATCCTCTGAACACTGAAGCTTTCTTT | CASSHPHPLNTEAFF
once | TRBJ1-1 | - | TRBV11-2 | TGTGCCAGCAGCTTAGGGGGGGACGAAGCTTTCTTT | CASSLGGDEAFF
- | TRBJ1-2 | TRBD1 | TRBV7-9 | TGTGCCAGCAGCTTTGAGGGGGCAATACATGGCTACACCTTC | CASSFEGAIHGYTF
- | TRBJ1-3 | - | TRBV18 | TGTGCCAGCTCACCGGAGTTTAACTCTGGAAACACCATATATTTT | CASSPEFNSGNTIYF
few | TRBJ2-1 | - | TRBV24-1 | TGTGCCACCATCAGCGCGGAGGATGAGCAGTTCTTC | CATISAEDEQFF
- | TRBJ1-4 | - | TRBV5-6 | TGTGCCAGCAGCTTGTTTCAATGGGGCAAGGGGGAAAAACTGTTTTTT | CASSLFQWGKGEKLFF
- | TRBJ2-3 | TRBD1 | TRBV5-1 | TGCGCCAGCAGCTTTGAGGGGGCGAGGTCAGATACGCAGTATTTT | CASSFEGARSDTQYF
- | TRBJ1-1 | - | TRBV11-3 | TGTGCCAGCAGCACACAGGGCGATGAAGCTTTCTTT | CASSTQGDEAFF
- | TRBJ1-2 | TRBD1 | TRBV11-1 | TGTGCCAGCAGCTTGGGGACAGGGGGCAACTATGGCTACACCTTC | CASSLGTGGNYGYTF
- | TRBJ1-5 | - | TRBV27 | TGTGCCAGCAGTTTTCTCGGGGTCAATCAGCCCCAGCATTTT | CASSFLGVNQPQHF
once | TRBJ1-5 | TRBD1 | TRBV7-8 | TGTGCCAGCAGCCGAGCCAGGGGGCTGAGCAATCAGCCCCAGCATTTT | CASSRARGLSNQPQHF
- | TRBJ2-3 | TRBD1 | TRBV29-1 | TGCAGCGTTGAATTAAACAGGGGCAGGACAGATACGCAGTATTTT | CSVELNRGRTDTQYF
- | TRBJ1-2 | - | TRBV30 | TGTGCCTGGAGTGACCCTGGGGGCGGCTACACCTTC | CAWSDPGGGYTF
- | TRBJ1-1 | - | TRBV3-1/TRBV3-2 | TGTGCCAGCAGCCCCTTACATCGGGGCACTGAAGCTTTCTTT | CASSPLHRGTEAFF
- | TRBJ1-2 | - | TRBV7-9 | TGTGCCAGCAGCTTAGGAGGGATTAACTATGGCTACACCTTC | CASSLGGINYGYTF
- | TRBJ1-1 | - | TRBV6-5 | TGTGCCTCAGGGAGGGGCCATGAAGCTACTGAAGCTTTCTTT | CASGRGHEATEAFF
- | TRBJ2-7 | TRBD2 | TRBV3-1/TRBV3-2 | TGTGCCAGCAGCTTAGGACTAGCGGGGTACGAGCAGTACTTC | CASSLGLAGYEQYF
- | TRBJ2-3 | - | TRBV6-6 | TGTGCCAGCAGTTGGTACAGGACAGATACGCAGTATTTT | CASSWYRTDTQYF
- | TRBJ1-2 | TRBD1 | TRBV29-1 | TGCAGCGGGGGACAGGGCAATTATGGCTACACCTTC | CSGGQGNYGYTF
- | TRBJ2-1 | TRBD1 | TRBV11-2 | TGTGCCAGCAGCATCCACCCACCGGGACAGTCCTACAATGAGCAGTTCTTC | CASSIHPPGQSYNEQFF
- | TRBJ2-7 | TRBD1 | TRBV3-1/TRBV3-2 | TGTGCCAGCAGCCAAGTAGGGGGCGGCTCCTACGAGCAGTACTTC | CASSQVGGGSYEQYF
- | TRBJ2-7 | - | TRBV24-1 | TGTGCCACCAGTGTCCCTGGGGGCACCTACGAGCAGTACTTC | CATSVPGGTYEQYF
- | TRBJ2-1 | - | TRBV7-6 | TGTGCCAGCAGCTTAGGGAGGGGGGGGCAGGCCCCCAATGAGCAGTTCTTC | CASSLGRGGQAPNEQFF
- | TRBJ1-2 | TRBD1 | TRBV24-1 | TGTGCCACCAGTGCCCGGGACAGCACCATTTCCTATGGCTACACCTTC | CATSARDSTISYGYTF
- | TRBJ1-5 | - | TRBV24-1 | TGTGCCACCAGTGCAGGGACCAGGGGAAGCAATCAGCCCCAGCATTTT | CATSAGTRGSNQPQHF
- | TRBJ2-7 | - | TRBV7-3 | TGTGCCAGCAGCCCAAGGGGCGGGGACCCCACCTACGAGCAGTACTTC | CASSPRGGDPTYEQYF
- | TRBJ1-2 | TRBD1 | TRBV2 | TGTGCCAGCAGTCTTGGAAGGGACAGAAACTATGGCTACACCTTC | CASSLGRDRNYGYTF
- | TRBJ2-7 | - | TRBV29-1 | TGCAGCGTCGGACAGACCTACGAGCAGTACTTC | CSVGQTYEQYF
- | TRBJ1-3 | - | TRBV11-2 | TGTGCCAGCAGCCCGACCGGGAGAAACACCATATATTTT | CASSPTGRNTIYF
- | TRBJ1-1 | - | TRBV6-5 | TGTGCCAGCAGACCCTTGCGAGACACTGAAGCTTTCTTT | CASRPLRDTEAFF
once | TRBJ1-3 | - | TRBV21-1 | TGTGCCAGCAGCAAAGCGGGCGGACTCCTTAATAACACCATATATTTT | CASSKAGGLLNNTIYF
medium-sized | TRBJ2-7 | - | TRBV11-2 | TGTGCCAGCGTTGGGGGGAGCTCCTACGAGCAGTACTTC | CASVGGSSYEQYF
- | TRBJ2-5 | - | TRBV11-2 | TGTGCCTCCACAACCCCAGGGCGAGAGACCCAGTACTTC | CASTTPGRETQYF